The 15 T cell receptor beta chains reported below all come from one sample, sequenced in a study of identical twins. Via MiXCR, TCRdb re-called the 5' RACE reads, giving one row per CDR3 protein. The table records 600,000 to 850,000 distinct CDR3 sequences, 15% to 20% of them present only once. These data were likewise used in another study, on T cells expressing NK-cell markers.

The specimen was PBMCs. These receptors all come from a woman between 18 and 30 years old in good health.

The rearrangement uses TRBV7-2 and TRBJ2-1, with 9 bases matching TRBD2. CDR1 and CDR2 (germline): SGHTA, FQGNSA. The J segment lost 4 bases and the V segment lost 5 bases, leaving 6 bases of the junction unmatched. The CDR3 runs to 15 residues. The CDR3 reads CASSAPAGGYNEQFF. The CDR3 nucleotides are TGTGCCAGCAGCGCCCCGGCGGGGGGGTACAATGAGCAGTTCTTC.

The rearrangement links TRBV28 to TRBJ2-1, with D tentatively TRBD2 (6 bases). CDR3 length equals 15 residues. Trimming left V 6 bases short and J 6 bases short, with 18 bases between. Germline V CDR1 and CDR2: MDHEN, SYDVKM. CDR3 bases: TGTGCCAGCAGAAAAGGAGGCGGGGTTTTCAATGAGCAGTTCTTC. It translates to CASRKGGGVFNEQFF.

This rearrangement joins TRBV12-3 or TRBV12-4 to TRBJ2-1; D may be TRBD2 (6 bases). Trimming took off 5 bases at V and 9 bases at J, with 20 bases between the two ends. CDR3 length equals 15 residues. The CDR3 reads CASSPSGDPSAEQFF. The CDR3 DNA reads TGTGCCAGCAGTCCGTCGGGGGACCCGTCCGCTGAGCAGTTCTTC.

There are a few counts of this clonotype. The V call is TRBV7-2, the J call TRBJ2-5, with D perhaps matching TRBD2 (7 bases). This CDR3 comprises 14 residues. Germline V gene sequence: CDR1 SGHTA, CDR2 FQGNSA. V lost 4 bases and J 5 bases, leaving 14 bases between the germline ends. Written as DNA, the CDR3 is TGTGCCAGCAGCTCGACGGGGGGCGAGGAGACCCAGTACTTC. Its protein product is CASSSTGGEETQYF.

The V call is TRBV11-2, the J call TRBJ2-5; D not resolved. CDR3 length: 15 amino acids. Germline assignment: CDR1 SGHAT and CDR2 FQNNGV. The V end was cut by 1 base, the J end by 5 bases, with 14 bases between. Here the CDR3 DNA reads TGTGCCAGCAGCTTAGTCGACAATAATAGGGAGACCCAGTACTTC. Its translation is CASSLVDNNRETQYF.

V usage is TRBV12-3 or TRBV12-4 and J usage is TRBJ1-1; D uncertain. CDR3 length: 14 residues. V was trimmed by 7 bases and J by 1 base, leaving 13 bases between them. The DNA of the CDR3 is TGTGCCAGCACCCTTTACGGAGAGAACACTGAAGCTTTCTTT. It translates to CASTLYGENTEAFF.

This clonotype was counted between two and nine times. The chain is built from TRBV20-1 and TRBJ1-2; 8 bases line up with TRBD1. Germline CDR1 is DFQATT and CDR2 is SNEGSKA (reference sequence). Unmatched junction bases numbered 6, after V lost 3 bases and J lost 6 bases. This CDR3 is 13 amino acids long. In DNA, the CDR3 is TGCAGTGCTAGCCTTGGACAGGGAGATGGCTACACCTTC. It encodes CSASLGQGDGYTF.

The rearrangement joins TRBV7-2 to TRBJ2-3; D could derive from TRBD1 or TRBD2 (5 bases each). Deletions cut 5 bases from V and 0 bases from J, with 9 bases between. CDR3 length equals 14 residues. Germline CDR1 and CDR2: SGHTA and FQGNSA. CDR3 nucleotides: TGTGCCAGCAGCGAGGGGTTTAGCACAGATACGCAGTATTTT. Its protein is CASSEGFSTDTQYF.

This clonotype appeared a few times. The chain recombines TRBV7-2 with TRBJ2-7, with a possible D match to TRBD2 (5 bases). The germline V gene encodes CDR1 SGHTA and CDR2 FQGNSA. The CDR3 is 16 residues long. Trimming took off 1 base at V and 0 bases at J, with 13 bases between the two ends. CDR3 residues: CASSLVPSGYSYEQYF. The CDR3 DNA reads TGTGCCAGCAGCTTAGTTCCCAGCGGTTACTCCTACGAGCAGTACTTC.

The chain carries TRBV12-3 or TRBV12-4 and TRBJ2-7; 12 bases agree with TRBD2. There are 17 residues in the CDR3. V trimming: 2 bases; J trimming: 2 bases; junction bases outside the gene matches: 7. In DNA, the CDR3 is TGTGCCAGCAGTTTATTCCCCCGACTAGCGGGAGCCTACGAGCAGTACTTC. This codes for CASSLFPRLAGAYEQYF.

This chain connects TRBV7-9 to TRBJ2-1, with D possibly called TRBD1 or TRBD2 (6 bases each). The CDR3 covers 16 residues. V was trimmed by 3 bases and J by 4 bases, leaving 16 bases between them. Germline V gives CDR1 SEHNR, CDR2 FQNEAQ (reference sequence). The DNA of the CDR3 is TGTGCCAGCAGCTTGGTCGGGGGCGCCATGTACAATGAGCAGTTCTTC. Residues: CASSLVGGAMYNEQFF. The full variable domain, in which reference TRBV7-9 and TRBJ2-1 provide the parts outside the CDR3, is DTGVSQNPRHKITKRGQNVTFRCDPISEHNRLYWYRQTLGQGPEFLTYFQNEAQLEKSRLLSDRFSAERPKGSFSTLEIQRTEQGDSAMYLCASSLVGGAMYNEQFFGPGTRLTVL.

The sample holds a few counts of this clonotype. The gene calls are TRBV10-3 and TRBJ2-5; TRBD2 agrees at 8 bases. The J segment lost 0 bases and the V segment lost 6 bases, leaving 9 bases of the junction unmatched. CDR1 is ENHRY and CDR2 is SYGVKD in the germline V gene. The CDR3 spans 16 residues. CDR3 nucleotide sequence: TGTGCCATCAGCCTTAGCGGGACCGCTAACCAAGAGACCCAGTACTTC. The encoded protein is CAISLSGTANQETQYF.

This clonotype was detected a few times. The V call is TRBV20-1, the J call TRBJ2-3; 10 nucleotides align to TRBD2. This CDR3 is built from 15 residues. J gave up 6 bases and V 3 bases, and 9 bases lay outside the gene matches. Germline V lookup: CDR1 DFQATT, CDR2 SNEGSKA (reference sequence). The CDR3 nucleotides are TGCAGTGCTAGTTTCCTAGCGGGGGCCGTGGATACGCAGTATTTT. This sequence encodes CSASFLAGAVDTQYF.

This clonotype was counted only a few times. The chain combines TRBV20-1 with TRBJ2-7, with 10 bases lining up with TRBD1. J gave up 3 bases and V 4 bases, and 9 bases lay outside the gene matches. Germline V gives CDR1 DFQATT, CDR2 SNEGSKA (reference sequence). The CDR3 spans 15 residues. CDR3 sequence (DNA): TGCAGTGCTACTAAACCGGGACAGGGGTACTACGAGCAGTACTTC. Protein sequence: CSATKPGQGYYEQYF.

The CDR3 nucleotides read TGTGCCAGCAGCCAAGATCTTCCGCGGAGTATGTCCGGGGAGCTGTTTTTT. Encoded protein: CASSQDLPRSMSGELFF. V usage is TRBV14 and J usage is TRBJ2-2; D not resolved. V was shortened by 0 bases and J by 6 bases, with 17 bases between the two germline ends. The germline V gene has CDR1 SGHDN and CDR2 FVKESK. This CDR3 contains 17 residues.